This T cell receptor (beta chain) was identified during a study of control samples from healthy donors and cancer patients. Clones were sequenced by immunoSEQ multiplex PCR, and TCRdb holds only the in-frame ones, with some missing. This table has approximately 100,000 clones, 75% to 95% appearing once. The V and J ends lost 5 bases and 8 bases respectively, with 20 bases between them. The CDR3 has 15 amino acids. The germline CDR1 and CDR2 sequences are SEHNR and FQNEAQ (reference sequence). The TCR comes from a woman between 18 and 29 years old in good health. The chain has TRBV7-9 and TRBJ2-3; TRBD2 is a possible D gene (7 bases). Sequencing input: blood. The DNA for the CDR3 is TGTGCCAGCAGCGGCTGGGGGGCGGGGGCGAGTACGCAGTATTTT. Translation gives CASSGWGAGASTQYF.